These 27 T cell receptor beta chains share one sample of origin, sequenced in a study of T cells in Graves' hyperthyroidism and ophthalmopathy. RNA transcripts gave rise to amplified TCR beta CDR3 regions. HTBI primers were used for first-round RT-PCR of the TCR CDR3. One entry per CDR3 protein results from TCRdb running MiXCR on the multiplex PCR reads. The sample has a few hundred thousand distinct CDR3 sequences, approximately 18% seen once. The specimen was blood. Receptor source: a woman between 35 and 50 years old with Graves' ophthalmopathy.

The V and J genes are TRBV6-5 and TRBJ2-7; TRBD1 aligns across 7 bases. The V segment lost 2 bases and the J segment 5 bases; nucleotides outside the gene matches: 6. CDR3 length: 14 residues. Looked up from germline, CDR1 is MNHEY and CDR2 is SVGAGI. This CDR3 is CASSYVTGSHEQYF. DNA for the CDR3: TGTGCCAGCAGTTACGTGACAGGGAGCCACGAGCAGTACTTC.

Ten or more counts support this clonotype. The chain recombines TRBV28 with TRBJ1-1; 7 positions match TRBD1. CDR1 is MDHEN, CDR2 SYDVKM, per germline. The CDR3 covers 14 residues. Trimming took 7 bases from V and 4 from J; bases not matched to a gene: 9. Written as DNA, the CDR3 is TGTGCCAGCATCCTACAGGGGCGAAGCACTGAAGCTTTCTTT. Its protein product is CASILQGRSTEAFF. Full variable domain (missing parts from reference TRBV28 and TRBJ1-1): DVKVTQSSRYLVKRTGEKVFLECVQDMDHENMFWYRQDPGLGLRLIYFSYDVKMKEKGDIPEGYSVSREKKERFSLILESASTNQTSMYLCASILQGRSTEAFFGQGTRLTVV.

As regards this clonotype: A single base separates this from a much larger clone, so it may be a read error. CDR3 protein: CANSPNSRNTEAFF. Here the CDR3 DNA reads TGTGCCAACTCACCAAACAGCAGGAACACTGAAGCTTTCTTT. The genes are TRBV18 and TRBJ1-1; D ambiguous. Looked up from germline, CDR1 is KGHSH and CDR2 is LQKENI. The CDR3 extends over 14 amino acids.

This clonotype came up many times. The V gene is TRBV4-1, the J gene TRBJ2-7; D not certain. Trimming pared 1 base from V and 2 bases from J, leaving 18 bases between. This CDR3 has 17 amino acids. CDR1 is MGHRA and CDR2 is YSYEKL in the germline V gene. The CDR3 sequence is CASSQGPESSVPYEQYF. CDR3 nucleotides: TGCGCCAGCAGCCAAGGCCCTGAGTCGTCCGTACCCTACGAGCAGTACTTC.

This clonotype appeared many times. V is TRBV19 and J is TRBJ1-2; D is uncertain. V was trimmed by 1 base and J by 5 bases, leaving 8 bases between them. There are 13 residues in the CDR3. In germline, CDR1 is LNHDA, CDR2 SQIVND (reference sequence). The CDR3 bases are TGTGCCAGTAGTATAGCAGGAGAGTATGGCTACACCTTC. It yields the protein CASSIAGEYGYTF.

This clonotype was observed at least ten times. The V and J genes are TRBV5-1 and TRBJ1-1; 7 bases fit TRBD1. The CDR3 spans 16 residues. The germline V gene encodes CDR1 SGHRS and CDR2 YFSETQ. V lost 0 bases and J lost 3; bases outside the gene matches: 8. In nucleotides, the CDR3 is TGCGCCAGCAGCTTGGAGTGGGACAGTTCCTACACTGAAGCTTTCTTT. This encodes CASSLEWDSSYTEAFF.

This clonotype was observed many times. CDR3 nucleotide sequence: TGTGCCAGCAGTTTTGCGACAGTCCCTAACACTGAAGCTTTCTTT. Protein sequence: CASSFATVPNTEAFF. The chain employs TRBV28 and TRBJ1-1, with a weak D call TRBD1 (5 bases). V gave up 3 bases and J gave up 2 bases, with 13 bases separating them. The CDR3 spans 15 residues. Per the germline V gene, CDR1 is MDHEN and CDR2 is SYDVKM.

On this clonotype: Just one base apart from a much larger clone, this may be a read error. This chain links TRBV6-2 or TRBV6-3 with TRBJ2-2; D may be TRBD1 or TRBD2 (6 bases each). Looked up from germline, CDR1 is MNHEY and CDR2 is SVGEGT. CDR3 length equals 15 residues. CDR3 in DNA: TGTGTCAGCAGTTACCCAGGGGACTTCGCCGGGGAGCTGTTTTTT. Translating it yields CVSSYPGDFAGELFF.

This clonotype was seen many times. The chain employs TRBV19 and TRBJ2-5, with a tentative D call TRBD2 (6 bases). V was cut by 4 bases and J by 3 bases, with 12 bases left in between. The CDR3 length is 14 residues. Germline-derived CDR1 and CDR2 are LNHDA and SQIVND (reference sequence). The CDR3 coding sequence is TGTGCCAGTAGTAGGGGGGTAGATAAAGAGACCCAGTACTTC. It codes for CASSRGVDKETQYF.

This clonotype has only one observation. A read error may account for a junction end that differs from germline. The CDR3 DNA is TGTGCCACCAATGATCACGGTCAGCCCCAGCCTTTT. Amino acid sequence: CATNDHGQPQPF. The J gene is TRBJ1-5, the V gene TRBV24-1; no firm D call. Germline V gene sequence: CDR1 KGHDR, CDR2 SFDVKD. The CDR3 loop spans 12 amino acids.

This clonotype appeared many times. This chain uses TRBV12-5 with TRBJ1-1; D uncertain. Germline V lookup: CDR1 LGHNT, CDR2 FRNRAP. Trimming left V 1 base short and J 2 bases short, with 14 bases between. The CDR3 covers 16 residues. In DNA, the CDR3 is TGTGCTAGTGGTTTGGACCGCCGTACCGTAAACACTGAAGCTTTCTTT. It codes for CASGLDRRTVNTEAFF.

The table lists this clonotype with a few counts. This chain connects TRBV6-2 or TRBV6-3 to TRBJ2-1; 8 positions agree with TRBD2. J gave up 3 bases and V 6 bases, and 10 bases lay outside the gene matches. CDR3 length equals 16 residues. Germline CDR1 MNHEY, CDR2 SVGEGT. The CDR3 protein is CASRTGGLAGYNEQFF. CDR3 in DNA: TGTGCCAGCAGGACGGGGGGGCTAGCGGGCTACAATGAGCAGTTCTTC.

This clonotype was recorded at least ten times. The CDR3 sequence is CASSGGFDGYTF. The CDR3 DNA is TGCGCCAGCAGTGGGGGATTCGATGGCTACACCTTC. This chain joins TRBV10-2 and TRBJ1-2; D gene ambiguous. V was shortened by 4 bases and J by 6 bases, with 9 bases between the two germline ends. Per the germline V gene, CDR1 is WSHSY and CDR2 is SAAADI. This CDR3 spans 12 amino acids.

This chain joins TRBV13 and TRBJ2-1; TRBD2 is a possible D gene (5 bases). CDR3 size: 13 residues. CDR1 PRHDT and CDR2 FYEKMQ come from the germline V gene (reference sequence). V was clipped by 5 bases and J by 4 bases, with 9 bases between them. The CDR3 protein is CASSHSEYNEQFF. Written as DNA, the CDR3 is TGTGCCAGCAGCCATAGCGAGTACAATGAGCAGTTCTTC.

This clonotype was picked up many times. This chain uses TRBV20-1 with TRBJ2-7, with D tentatively TRBD2 (6 bases). This CDR3 is 15 amino acids long. Germline V CDR1 and CDR2: DFQATT, SNEGSKA (reference sequence). Trimming removed 0 bases at V and 2 bases at J, with 14 bases between. Here the CDR3 DNA reads TGCAGTGCTAGAGATCTGGCGGGGTTAGCCTACGAGCAGTACTTC. Its translation: CSARDLAGLAYEQYF.

This clonotype was seen many times. The chain links TRBV7-2 to TRBJ1-1, with D possibly being TRBD1 (5 bases). Germline V lookup: CDR1 SGHTA, CDR2 FQGNSA. This CDR3 has 14 amino acids. V dropped 2 bases and J dropped 5 bases, with 12 bases sitting between them. The DNA for the CDR3 is TGTGCCAGCAGCTTATTAGGGGCAGGGACTGAAGCTTTCTTT. Amino acid sequence: CASSLLGAGTEAFF.

This clonotype was seen a handful of times. The chain links TRBV24-1 to TRBJ2-5, with 8 bases lining up with TRBD1. CDR1 is KGHDR and CDR2 is SFDVKD in the germline V gene. CDR3 size: 15 residues. J lost 5 bases, V lost 4 bases, and 8 bases had no gene match. CDR3 loop: CATSDSGTGEETQYF. The CDR3 DNA reads as TGTGCCACCAGTGACTCCGGGACAGGAGAGGAGACCCAGTACTTC.

Many counts were recorded for this clonotype. The junction does not match germline at one end; this may be a read error. J is TRBJ1-1 and V is TRBV24-1; D might be TRBD1 (6 bases). This CDR3 has 13 residues. Germline V gene sequence: CDR1 KGHDR, CDR2 SFDVKD. CDR3 sequence (DNA): TGTGCCACCAGGACAGGTTTGAACACTGGAGCTTTCTTT. It encodes CATRTGLNTGAFF.

In its sample, this clonotype was seen many times. The chain employs TRBV5-1 and TRBJ2-4; the D gene is possibly TRBD1 (6 bases). CDR3 length: 14 amino acids. The V gene lost 7 bases and the J gene lost 0 bases, with 11 bases spanning the gap. Germline lookup yields CDR1 SGHRS and CDR2 YFSETQ. This chain's CDR3 is CASQLDRAKNIQYF. The CDR3 nucleotides are TGCGCCAGCCAACTGGACAGAGCCAAAAACATTCAGTACTTC.

This clonotype was seen many times. The chain joins TRBV6-5 to TRBJ2-7; 7 nucleotides match TRBD1. Germline-derived CDR1 and CDR2 are MNHEY and SVGAGI. Unmatched junction bases numbered 10, after V lost 7 bases and J lost 4 bases. The CDR3 has 14 amino acids. The chain's CDR3 is CASTGKPGGYEQYF. Here the CDR3 DNA reads TGTGCCAGCACAGGAAAACCAGGGGGTTACGAGCAGTACTTC.

This clonotype has ten or more counts. The chain links TRBV30 to TRBJ1-5; D is possibly TRBD1 (6 bases). Trimming took off 0 bases at V and 6 bases at J, with 9 bases between the two ends. CDR3 length equals 13 residues. Germline CDR1 is GTSNPN and CDR2 is SVGIG (reference sequence). As DNA, the CDR3 is TGTGCCTGGAGTGTAGGGGGAAGTCAGCCCCAGCATTTT. Translated: CAWSVGGSQPQHF.

The table lists this clonotype with many counts. The chain uses TRBV6-5 and TRBJ2-7; 8 nucleotides align to TRBD2. The germline CDR1 and CDR2 sequences are MNHEY and SVGAGI. V was clipped by 4 bases and J by 0 bases; unmatched bases: 8. This CDR3 contains 16 residues. The CDR3 bases are TGTGCCAGCAGTTCCTATAGCGGGGATAGCTCCTACGAGCAGTACTTC. Translating gives CASSSYSGDSSYEQYF.

This clonotype has at least ten counts. The V and J genes are TRBV20-1 and TRBJ2-2, with unresolved D. This CDR3 has 12 amino acids. V was trimmed by 2 bases and J by 7 bases, leaving 8 bases between them. Germline loops: CDR1 DFQATT, CDR2 SNEGSKA (reference sequence). This CDR3 reads CSARRQVGELFF. The DNA for the CDR3 is TGCAGTGCTAGAAGACAAGTCGGGGAGCTGTTTTTT.

This clonotype has at least ten counts. V usage is TRBV19 and J usage is TRBJ2-7, with 11 positions matching TRBD2. The CDR3 contains 16 residues. Losses at the gene ends were 10 bases for V and 2 bases for J; bases not matched to a gene: 13. The germline V gene has CDR1 LNHDA and CDR2 SQIVND (reference sequence). CDR3 nucleotides: TGTGCCACCGCGCCCGTCGGGACTAGCGGAACCTACGAGCAGTACTTC. Translated, it gives CATAPVGTSGTYEQYF. Combining the CDR3 with reference TRBV19 and TRBJ2-7 gives the whole variable domain DGGITQSPKYLFRKEGQNVTLSCEQNLNHDAMYWYRQDPGQGLRLIYYSQIVNDFQKGDIAEGYSVSREKKESFPLTVTSAQKNPTAFYLCATAPVGTSGTYEQYFGPGTRLTVT.

This clonotype was detected ten times or more. The V call is TRBV15, the J call TRBJ2-7; D is tentatively TRBD1 or TRBD2 (5 bases each). The CDR3 has 16 residues. V shed 4 bases and J shed 4 bases, with 20 bases lying between them. Germline CDR1 and CDR2: LNHNV and YYDKDF (reference sequence). As DNA, the CDR3 is TGTGCCACCAGCACCTACACAGGACTCAACCCTTACGAGCAGTACTTC. Residues: CATSTYTGLNPYEQYF.

There are many counts of this clonotype. The V and J genes are TRBV30 and TRBJ1-5; D gene uncertain. The V end was cut by 2 bases, the J end by 3 bases, with 8 bases between. The CDR3 totals 13 residues. Per the germline V gene, CDR1 is GTSNPN and CDR2 is SVGIG (reference sequence). The CDR3 reads CAWSPGPNQPQHF. DNA of the CDR3: TGTGCCTGGAGTCCGGGCCCCAATCAGCCCCAGCATTTT.

The J gene is TRBJ2-5, the V gene TRBV6-1; perhaps TRBD1 as D (5 bases). The CDR3 contains 14 residues. Germline assignment: CDR1 MNHNS and CDR2 SASEGT. Trimming stripped 3 bases from V and 5 bases from J, with 13 bases between. The CDR3 loop reads CASSEVAGLETQYF. The CDR3 DNA sequence: TGTGCCAGCAGTGAGGTCGCAGGGCTGGAGACCCAGTACTTC.